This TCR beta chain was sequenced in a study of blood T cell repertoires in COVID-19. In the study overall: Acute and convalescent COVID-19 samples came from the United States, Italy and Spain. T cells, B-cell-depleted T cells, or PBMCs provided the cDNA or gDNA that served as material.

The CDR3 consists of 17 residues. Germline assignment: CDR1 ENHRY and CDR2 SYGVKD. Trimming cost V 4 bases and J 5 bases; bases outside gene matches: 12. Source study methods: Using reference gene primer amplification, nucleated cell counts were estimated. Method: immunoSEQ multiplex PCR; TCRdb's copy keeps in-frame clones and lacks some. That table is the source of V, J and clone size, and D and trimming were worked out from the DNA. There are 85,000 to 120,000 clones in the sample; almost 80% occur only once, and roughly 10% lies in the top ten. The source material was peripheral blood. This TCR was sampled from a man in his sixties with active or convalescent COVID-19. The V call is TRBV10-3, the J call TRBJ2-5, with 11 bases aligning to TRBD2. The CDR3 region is CAISATSGTGGQETQYF. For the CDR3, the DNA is TGTGCCATCAGTGCGACTAGCGGGACAGGAGGCCAGGAGACCCAGTACTTC.